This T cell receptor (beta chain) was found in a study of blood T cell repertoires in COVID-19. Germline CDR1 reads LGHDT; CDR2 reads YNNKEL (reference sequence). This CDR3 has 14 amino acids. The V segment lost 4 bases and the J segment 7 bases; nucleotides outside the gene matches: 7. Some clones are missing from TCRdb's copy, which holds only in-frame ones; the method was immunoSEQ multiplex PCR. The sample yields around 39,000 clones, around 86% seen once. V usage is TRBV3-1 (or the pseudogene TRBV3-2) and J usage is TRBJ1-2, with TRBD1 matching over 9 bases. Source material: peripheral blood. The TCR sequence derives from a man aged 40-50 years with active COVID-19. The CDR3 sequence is CASSPRTGELGYTF. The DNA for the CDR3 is TGTGCCAGCAGCCCCCGGACAGGGGAACTTGGCTACACCTTC.